This T cell receptor beta chain was sequenced during a study of T cell responses to AZD1222 COVID-19 vaccine. Whole-study results and caveats: The reported proportion of spike-specific TCRs targeting unmutated variant regions was nearly half. Sampling that yielded the repertoires occurred only after the peak T cell response.

Assay used: immunoSEQ multiplex PCR; TCRdb lists only in-frame clones, some missing. Among about 160,000 clones listed, 90% were seen once. Germline V gene data show CDR1 as SGHDT and CDR2 as YYEEEE. Trimming stripped 4 bases from V and 2 bases from J, with 12 bases between. The CDR3 is made up of 14 amino acids. In the case of this clone: The target antigen is unknown.

The receptor comes from an adult in good health. The V gene is TRBV5-6, the J gene TRBJ2-5, with D unresolved. Sequencing was performed on peripheral blood, taken on day 0 of AZD1222 vaccination. The CDR3 sequence: CASSVRTRQETQYF. The CDR3 DNA reads as TGTGCCAGCAGCGTGAGGACCCGTCAAGAGACCCAGTACTTC.